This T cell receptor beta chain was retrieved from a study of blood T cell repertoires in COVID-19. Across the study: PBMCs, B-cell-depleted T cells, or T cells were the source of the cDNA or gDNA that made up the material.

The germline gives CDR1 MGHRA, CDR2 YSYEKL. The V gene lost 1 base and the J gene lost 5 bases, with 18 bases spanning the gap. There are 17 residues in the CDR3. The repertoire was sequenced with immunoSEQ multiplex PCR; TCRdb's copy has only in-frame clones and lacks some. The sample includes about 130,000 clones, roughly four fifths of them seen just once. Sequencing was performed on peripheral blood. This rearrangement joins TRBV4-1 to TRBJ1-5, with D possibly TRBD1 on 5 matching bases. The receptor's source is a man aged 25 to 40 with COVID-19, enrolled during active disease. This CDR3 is CASSQATWQGTDQPQHF. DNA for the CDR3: TGCGCCAGCAGCCAAGCAACCTGGCAGGGAACCGATCAGCCCCAGCATTTT.